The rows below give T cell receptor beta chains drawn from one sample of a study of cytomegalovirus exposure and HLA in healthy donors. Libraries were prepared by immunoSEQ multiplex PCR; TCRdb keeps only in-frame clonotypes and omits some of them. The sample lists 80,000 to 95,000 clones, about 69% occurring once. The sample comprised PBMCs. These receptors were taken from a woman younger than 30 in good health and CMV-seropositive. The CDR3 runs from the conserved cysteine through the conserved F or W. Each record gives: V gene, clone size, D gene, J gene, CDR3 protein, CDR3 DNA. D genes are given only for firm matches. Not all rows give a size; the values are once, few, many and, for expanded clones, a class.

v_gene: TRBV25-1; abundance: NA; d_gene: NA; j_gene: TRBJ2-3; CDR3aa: CASSGSRDNTDTQYF; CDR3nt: TGTGCCAGCAGTGGCTCCCGGGACAACACAGATACGCAGTATTTT
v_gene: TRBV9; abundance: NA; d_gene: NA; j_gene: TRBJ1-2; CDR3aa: CASSQDSYGYTF; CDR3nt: TGTGCCAGCAGTCAGGACAGCTATGGCTACACCTTC
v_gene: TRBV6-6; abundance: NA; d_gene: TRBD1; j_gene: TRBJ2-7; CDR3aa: CASSGTNRGLPYEQYF; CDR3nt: TGTGCCAGCAGTGGGACTAACAGGGGGCTTCCCTACGAGCAGTACTTC
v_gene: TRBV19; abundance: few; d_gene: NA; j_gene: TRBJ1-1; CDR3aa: CASSRRGGNTEAFF; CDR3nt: TGTGCCAGTAGCCGCCGGGGGGGGAACACTGAAGCTTTCTTT
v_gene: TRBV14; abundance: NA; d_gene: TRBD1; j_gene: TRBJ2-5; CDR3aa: CASSLRTGRGETQYF; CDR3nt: TGTGCCAGCAGCCTAAGGACAGGGCGAGGAGAGACCCAGTACTTC
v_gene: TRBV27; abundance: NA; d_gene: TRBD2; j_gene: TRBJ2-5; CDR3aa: CAIRDVSLAGGVETQYF; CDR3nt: TGTGCCATCCGAGACGTTAGTCTAGCGGGGGGAGTAGAGACCCAGTACTTC
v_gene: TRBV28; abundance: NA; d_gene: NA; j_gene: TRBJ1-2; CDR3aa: CASSPRNYGYTF; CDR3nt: TGTGCCAGCAGTCCCCGGAACTATGGCTACACCTTC
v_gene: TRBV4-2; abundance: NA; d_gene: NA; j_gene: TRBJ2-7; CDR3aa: CASSPRPGAYEQYF; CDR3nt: TGTGCCAGCAGCCCCCGTCCGGGAGCCTACGAGCAGTACTTC
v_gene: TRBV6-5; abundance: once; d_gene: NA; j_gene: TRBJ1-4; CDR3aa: CASSTITGIEKLFF; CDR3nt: TGTGCCAGCAGCACCATTACAGGGATTGAAAAACTGTTTTTT
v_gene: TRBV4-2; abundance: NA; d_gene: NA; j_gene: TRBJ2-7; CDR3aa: CASSLLGGDSYEQYF; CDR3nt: TGTGCCAGCAGCTTACTAGGCGGGGACTCCTACGAGCAGTACTTC
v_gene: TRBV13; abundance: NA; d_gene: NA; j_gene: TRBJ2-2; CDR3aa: CASSPRLVTGELFF; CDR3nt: TGTGCCAGCAGCCCGAGACTTGTCACCGGGGAGCTGTTTTTT
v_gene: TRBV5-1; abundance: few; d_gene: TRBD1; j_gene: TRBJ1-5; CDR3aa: CASSLQGAESQPQHF; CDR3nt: TGCGCCAGCAGCTTGCAGGGGGCGGAATCTCAGCCCCAGCATTTT
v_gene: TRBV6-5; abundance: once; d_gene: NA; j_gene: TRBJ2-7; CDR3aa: CASSRQVYSYEQYF; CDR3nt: TGTGCCAGCAGTCGACAGGTTTACTCCTACGAGCAGTACTTC
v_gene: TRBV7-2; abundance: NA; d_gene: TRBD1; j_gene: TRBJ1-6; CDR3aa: CASSTLGGRGSSYNSPLHF; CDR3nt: TGTGCCAGCAGTACTCTAGGGGGCAGGGGGAGCTCCTATAATTCACCCCTCCACTTT
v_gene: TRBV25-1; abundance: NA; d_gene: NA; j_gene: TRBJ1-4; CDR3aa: CASSLNRAVNEKLFF; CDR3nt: TGTGCCAGCAGCCTCAACAGGGCCGTTAATGAAAAACTGTTTTTT
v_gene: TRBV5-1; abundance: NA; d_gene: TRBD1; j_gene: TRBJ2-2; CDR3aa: CASSVTGGNTGELFF; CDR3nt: TGCGCCAGCAGCGTGACAGGGGGCAACACCGGGGAGCTGTTTTTT
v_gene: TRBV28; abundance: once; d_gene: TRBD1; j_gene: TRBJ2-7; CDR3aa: CASSRKDRGGYEQYF; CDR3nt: TGTGCCAGCAGTCGAAAGGACAGGGGAGGGTACGAGCAGTACTTC
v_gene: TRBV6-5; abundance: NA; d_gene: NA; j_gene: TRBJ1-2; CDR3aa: CASSPRGTTRGYTF; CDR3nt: TGTGCCAGCAGTCCCCGGGGGACCACTAGGGGCTACACCTTC
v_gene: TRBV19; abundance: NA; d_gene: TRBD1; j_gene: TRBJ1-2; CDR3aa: CASSPGTGDLGYTF; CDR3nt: TGTGCCAGTAGTCCCGGGACAGGGGACCTCGGCTACACCTTC
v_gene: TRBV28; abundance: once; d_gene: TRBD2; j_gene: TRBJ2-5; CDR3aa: CASILSSGRAGQTQYF; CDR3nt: TGTGCCAGCATATTATCTAGCGGGAGGGCCGGGCAGACCCAGTACTTC
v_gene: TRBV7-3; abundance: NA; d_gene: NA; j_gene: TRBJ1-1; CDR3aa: CASSSLGGMNTEAFF; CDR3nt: TGTGCCAGCAGCTCCCTTGGAGGGATGAACACTGAAGCTTTCTTT
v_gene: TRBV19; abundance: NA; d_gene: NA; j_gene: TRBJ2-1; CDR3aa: CASNSAPGEYNEQFF; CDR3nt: TGTGCCAGTAACTCCGCCCCGGGGGAATACAATGAGCAGTTCTTC
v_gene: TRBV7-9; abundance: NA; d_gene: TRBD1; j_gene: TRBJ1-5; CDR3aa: CASRGQDNQPQHF; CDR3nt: TGTGCCAGCAGAGGACAGGACAATCAGCCCCAGCATTTT
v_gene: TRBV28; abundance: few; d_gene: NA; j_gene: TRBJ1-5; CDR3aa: CASSSPPRVRSNQPQHF; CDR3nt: TGTGCCAGCAGTTCCCCCCCCCGGGTGCGGAGCAATCAGCCCCAGCATTTT
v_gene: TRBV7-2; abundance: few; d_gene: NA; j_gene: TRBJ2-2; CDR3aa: CASSFDPGTGELFF; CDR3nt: TGTGCCAGCAGCTTCGATCCAGGGACCGGGGAGCTGTTTTTT
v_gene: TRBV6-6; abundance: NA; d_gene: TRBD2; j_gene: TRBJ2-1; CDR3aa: CASSSRLAGSYNEQFF; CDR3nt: TGTGCCAGCAGTTCCCGACTAGCGGGGTCCTACAATGAGCAGTTCTTC
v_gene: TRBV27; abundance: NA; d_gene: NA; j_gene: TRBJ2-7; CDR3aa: CASSFTLSSYEQYF; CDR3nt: TGTGCCAGCAGTTTTACCCTTAGCTCCTACGAGCAGTACTTC
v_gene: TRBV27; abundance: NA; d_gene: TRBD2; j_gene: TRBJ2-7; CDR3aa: CASSQSRGSFYEQYF; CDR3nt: TGTGCCAGCAGTCAGTCCCGCGGGAGTTTCTACGAGCAGTACTTC
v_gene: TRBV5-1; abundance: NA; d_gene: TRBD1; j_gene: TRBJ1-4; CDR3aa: CASSSSGTGPRNEKLFF; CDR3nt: TGCGCCAGCAGCTCCTCCGGGACAGGGCCTAGGAATGAAAAACTGTTTTTT
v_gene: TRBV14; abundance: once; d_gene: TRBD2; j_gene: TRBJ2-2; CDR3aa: CASSQDPGGPIGELFF; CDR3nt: TGTGCCAGCAGCCAAGACCCGGGAGGGCCCATCGGGGAGCTGTTTTTT
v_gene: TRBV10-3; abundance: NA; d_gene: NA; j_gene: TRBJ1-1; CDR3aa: CAISERLSNTEAFF; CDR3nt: TGTGCCATCAGTGAGAGACTTTCGAACACTGAAGCTTTCTTT
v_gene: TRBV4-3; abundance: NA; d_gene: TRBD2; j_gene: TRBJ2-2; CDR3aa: CASSIRQLAANTGELFF; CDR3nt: TGCGCCAGCAGCATTCGCCAACTAGCGGCGAACACCGGGGAGCTGTTTTTT
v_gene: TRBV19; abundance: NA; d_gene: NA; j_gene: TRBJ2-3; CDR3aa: CASSPDPGGGTQYF; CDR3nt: TGTGCCAGTAGCCCCGACCCGGGCGGAGGCACGCAGTATTTT
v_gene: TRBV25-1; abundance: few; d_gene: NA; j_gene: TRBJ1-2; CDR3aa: CASGRGSGYTF; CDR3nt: TGTGCCAGCGGCAGGGGTAGCGGCTACACCTTC
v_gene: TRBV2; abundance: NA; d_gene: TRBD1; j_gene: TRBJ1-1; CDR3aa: CASIRDRVGTEAFF; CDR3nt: TGTGCCAGCATAAGGGACAGGGTGGGAACTGAAGCTTTCTTT
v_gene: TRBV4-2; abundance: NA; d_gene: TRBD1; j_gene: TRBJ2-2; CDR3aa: CASSQSRGRTGELFF; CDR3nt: TGTGCCAGCAGCCAGTCGAGGGGGCGAACCGGGGAGCTGTTTTTT
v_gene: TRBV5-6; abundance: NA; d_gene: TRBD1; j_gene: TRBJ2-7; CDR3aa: CASSLSYRGRMAYEQYF; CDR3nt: TGTGCCAGCAGCCTTTCCTACAGGGGGCGCATGGCCTACGAGCAGTACTTC
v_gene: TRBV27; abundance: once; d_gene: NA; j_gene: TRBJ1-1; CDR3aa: CASSSREGNTEAFF; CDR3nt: TGTGCCAGCAGTTCCCGGGAGGGGAACACTGAAGCTTTCTTT
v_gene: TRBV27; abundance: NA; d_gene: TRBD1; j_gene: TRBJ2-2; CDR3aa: CASKRGVTGAQTGELFF; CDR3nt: TGTGCCAGCAAAAGAGGGGTCACAGGGGCGCAGACCGGGGAGCTGTTTTTT
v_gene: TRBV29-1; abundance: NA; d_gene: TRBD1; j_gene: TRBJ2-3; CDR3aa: CSVEGQGRTDTQYF; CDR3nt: TGCAGCGTTGAAGGACAGGGAAGAACAGATACGCAGTATTTT
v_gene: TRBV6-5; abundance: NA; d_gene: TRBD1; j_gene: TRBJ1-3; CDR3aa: CASSPGTAGNTIYF; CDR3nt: TGTGCCAGCAGTCCCGGGACAGCTGGAAACACCATATATTTT
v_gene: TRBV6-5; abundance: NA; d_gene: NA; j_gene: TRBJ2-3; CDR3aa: CASSRLVRDTQYF; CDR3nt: TGTGCCAGCAGCCGACTAGTAAGAGATACGCAGTATTTT
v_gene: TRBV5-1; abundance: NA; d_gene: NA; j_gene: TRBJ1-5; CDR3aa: CASSLMGGDKAQPQHF; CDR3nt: TGCGCCAGCAGCTTGATGGGAGGGGACAAGGCACAGCCCCAGCATTTT
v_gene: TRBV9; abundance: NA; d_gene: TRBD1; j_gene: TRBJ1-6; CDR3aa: CASSGQGVNSPLHF; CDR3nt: TGTGCCAGCAGCGGACAGGGGGTAAATTCACCCCTCCACTTT
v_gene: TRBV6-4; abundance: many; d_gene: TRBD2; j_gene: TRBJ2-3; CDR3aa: CASSASGGTDTQYF; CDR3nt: TGTGCCAGCAGTGCTAGCGGGGGGACAGATACGCAGTATTTT
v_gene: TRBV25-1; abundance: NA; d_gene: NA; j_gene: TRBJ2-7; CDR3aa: CASSKGGGGYEQYF; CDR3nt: TGTGCCAGCAGCAAAGGGGGTGGAGGATACGAGCAGTACTTC
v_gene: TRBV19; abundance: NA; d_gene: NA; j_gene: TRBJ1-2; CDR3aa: CASSMGQGWHGYTF; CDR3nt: TGTGCCAGTAGTATGGGTCAGGGTTGGCATGGCTACACCTTC
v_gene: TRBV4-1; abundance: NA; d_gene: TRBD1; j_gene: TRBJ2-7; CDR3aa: CASSQSNRDRDHEQYF; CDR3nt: TGCGCCAGCAGCCAATCTAACCGGGACAGGGACCACGAGCAGTACTTC
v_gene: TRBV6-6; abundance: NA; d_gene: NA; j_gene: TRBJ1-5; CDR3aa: CASSIQGFALNQPQHF; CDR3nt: TGTGCCAGCAGTATCCAGGGGTTCGCGCTCAATCAGCCCCAGCATTTT